This is a list of T cell receptor beta chains from one sample in a study of blood T cell repertoires in COVID-19. Libraries were prepared by immunoSEQ multiplex PCR; TCRdb keeps only in-frame clonotypes and omits some of them. This sample yields about 52,000 clones, of which under 90% are seen a single time; 7% to 9% belongs to the top ten. The sequenced sample was peripheral blood. The receptors stem from an elderly man with active or convalescent COVID-19. Both conserved end residues are part of each CDR3. A D gene is named only where the DNA matches it firmly. A clone size is listed for some rows: how often the clone was seen (once, few, many), or a class if it is expanded.

V gene: TRBV24-1; D gene: NA; J gene: TRBJ2-1; clone size: NA; CDR3 DNA: TGTGCCACCCACCCCACGATAGCGGCGGACGAGCAGTTCTTC; CDR3 protein: CATHPTIAADEQFF
V gene: TRBV28; D gene: TRBD1; J gene: TRBJ1-5; clone size: few; CDR3 DNA: TGTGCCAGCAGTACCCTGACAGGGGCAGGGCAGCCCCAGCATTTT; CDR3 protein: CASSTLTGAGQPQHF
V gene: TRBV25-1; D gene: TRBD2; J gene: TRBJ2-7; clone size: NA; CDR3 DNA: TGTGCCAGCAAGGCTGGGGGGACTAAAGCCTACGAGCAGTACTTC; CDR3 protein: CASKAGGTKAYEQYF
V gene: TRBV10-3; D gene: NA; J gene: TRBJ2-2; clone size: NA; CDR3 DNA: TGTGCCATCACCGGACAGACCACCGGGGAGCTGTTTTTT; CDR3 protein: CAITGQTTGELFF
V gene: TRBV7-2; D gene: NA; J gene: TRBJ2-7; clone size: NA; CDR3 DNA: TGTGCCAGCAGCTTATACAACTACGAGCAGTACTTC; CDR3 protein: CASSLYNYEQYF
V gene: TRBV5-1; D gene: NA; J gene: TRBJ2-5; clone size: once; CDR3 DNA: TGCGCCAGCAGCTTTTCGGCAGGGGCGTCTAACCAAGAGACCCAGTACTTC; CDR3 protein: CASSFSAGASNQETQYF
V gene: TRBV10-3; D gene: TRBD1; J gene: TRBJ2-2; clone size: NA; CDR3 DNA: TGTGCCATCAGTAAACAGGGGGCCGGGGAGCTGTTTTTT; CDR3 protein: CAISKQGAGELFF
V gene: TRBV25-1; D gene: NA; J gene: TRBJ2-1; clone size: few; CDR3 DNA: TGTGCCAGCAGTGAATTGGCGGGCAGGGGCAGCGACAATGAGCAGTTCTTC; CDR3 protein: CASSELAGRGSDNEQFF
V gene: TRBV6-2/TRBV6-3; D gene: NA; J gene: TRBJ1-6; clone size: NA; CDR3 DNA: TGTGCCAGCAGTTACTCGGGACTCCTGAGCTCCTATAATTCACCCCTCCACTTT; CDR3 protein: CASSYSGLLSSYNSPLHF
V gene: TRBV11-2; D gene: NA; J gene: TRBJ1-2; clone size: NA; CDR3 DNA: TGTGCCAGCAGCTCACCAACGTCGGGTGGGGGGTCGGATGGCTACACCTTC; CDR3 protein: CASSSPTSGGGSDGYTF
V gene: TRBV5-1; D gene: TRBD1; J gene: TRBJ1-3; clone size: NA; CDR3 DNA: TGCGCCAGCAGCCTAGGCAGACAGGGAGCATCTGGAAACACCATATATTTT; CDR3 protein: CASSLGRQGASGNTIYF
V gene: TRBV5-1; D gene: NA; J gene: TRBJ2-7; clone size: NA; CDR3 DNA: TGCGCCAGCAACAAGGGGCCCGAACCCTACGAGCAGTACTTC; CDR3 protein: CASNKGPEPYEQYF
V gene: TRBV29-1; D gene: TRBD2; J gene: TRBJ2-7; clone size: NA; CDR3 DNA: TGCAGCGTTGTCGATCCTCGGCGGGGGGGCGACGAGCAGTACTTC; CDR3 protein: CSVVDPRRGGDEQYF
V gene: TRBV7-6; D gene: NA; J gene: TRBJ2-5; clone size: NA; CDR3 DNA: TGTGCCAGCAGCCGCGTGGTGGGAGCCCAAGAGACCCAGTACTTC; CDR3 protein: CASSRVVGAQETQYF
V gene: TRBV9; D gene: NA; J gene: TRBJ1-2; clone size: NA; CDR3 DNA: TGTGCCAGCAGCGTACAGGACTATGGCTACACCTTC; CDR3 protein: CASSVQDYGYTF
V gene: TRBV3-1/TRBV3-2; D gene: TRBD1; J gene: TRBJ1-1; clone size: NA; CDR3 DNA: TGTGCCAGCAGCCAACCCGGGACAGATCTCGCAGCTTTCTTT; CDR3 protein: CASSQPGTDLAAFF
V gene: TRBV15; D gene: NA; J gene: TRBJ1-4; clone size: once; CDR3 DNA: TGTGCCACCAGCAGAGATCCGGGGGAAAAACTGTTTTTT; CDR3 protein: CATSRDPGEKLFF
V gene: TRBV11-2; D gene: NA; J gene: TRBJ1-1; clone size: NA; CDR3 DNA: TGTGCCAGCAGCCCCTTGGGTATGGACATGTCCTTCACTGAAGCTTTCTTT; CDR3 protein: CASSPLGMDMSFTEAFF
V gene: TRBV9; D gene: NA; J gene: TRBJ1-6; clone size: once; CDR3 DNA: TGTGCCAGCAGCTCCGTCGCGGGGGGTAATTCACCCCTCCACTTT; CDR3 protein: CASSSVAGGNSPLHF
V gene: TRBV10-1; D gene: NA; J gene: TRBJ1-1; clone size: few; CDR3 DNA: TGCGCCAGCGAAAGCGCCCGGGGCACTGAAGCTTTCTTT; CDR3 protein: CASESARGTEAFF
V gene: TRBV4-3; D gene: NA; J gene: TRBJ2-1; clone size: NA; CDR3 DNA: TGCGCCAGCAGCCAAGAGGCGGGTCCCTACAATGAGCAGTTCTTC; CDR3 protein: CASSQEAGPYNEQFF
V gene: TRBV10-3; D gene: NA; J gene: TRBJ2-7; clone size: NA; CDR3 DNA: TGTGCCGCTGGTCTCTTTGCGGGACCCTACGAGCAGTACTTC; CDR3 protein: CAAGLFAGPYEQYF
V gene: TRBV11-2; D gene: NA; J gene: TRBJ2-7; clone size: NA; CDR3 DNA: TGTGCCAGCAGTGTCAGGGGCGCAGGGTTACGCTACGAGCAGTACTTC; CDR3 protein: CASSVRGAGLRYEQYF
V gene: TRBV28; D gene: NA; J gene: TRBJ1-1; clone size: NA; CDR3 DNA: TGTGCCAGCAGTTTATTAAGGCAGGGGTACACTGAAGCTTTCTTT; CDR3 protein: CASSLLRQGYTEAFF
V gene: TRBV7-2; D gene: TRBD2; J gene: TRBJ2-5; clone size: few; CDR3 DNA: TGTGCCAGCAGCTTGGGCGGGAGACCAGAGACCCAGTACTTC; CDR3 protein: CASSLGGRPETQYF
V gene: TRBV19; D gene: NA; J gene: TRBJ1-6; clone size: NA; CDR3 DNA: TGTGCCAGTAGTATGCGTGGGGGGGCTAATTCACCCCTCCACTTT; CDR3 protein: CASSMRGGANSPLHF
V gene: TRBV28; D gene: TRBD1; J gene: TRBJ1-2; clone size: NA; CDR3 DNA: TGTGCCAGCAACCTATGGGACAGGGGGGCTAACTATGGCTACACCTTC; CDR3 protein: CASNLWDRGANYGYTF
V gene: TRBV5-1; D gene: NA; J gene: TRBJ2-2; clone size: NA; CDR3 DNA: TGCGCCAGCAGCCTGGACGGAAACCGGGACTGGAAGACCGGGGAGCTGTTTTTT; CDR3 protein: CASSLDGNRDWKTGELFF
V gene: TRBV3-1/TRBV3-2; D gene: NA; J gene: TRBJ1-1; clone size: NA; CDR3 DNA: TGTGCCAGCAGCCAAGAAGGCGTGGCGGGGGGCGACGCTGAAGCTTTCTTT; CDR3 protein: CASSQEGVAGGDAEAFF
V gene: TRBV19; D gene: TRBD1; J gene: TRBJ1-3; clone size: NA; CDR3 DNA: TGTGCCAGTAGAAGACAGGGGGGCTCTGGAAACACCATATATTTT; CDR3 protein: CASRRQGGSGNTIYF
V gene: TRBV2; D gene: TRBD2; J gene: TRBJ2-7; clone size: NA; CDR3 DNA: TGTGCCAGCAGGCAGACTAGCGGGGGTGCCTACGAGCAGTACTTC; CDR3 protein: CASRQTSGGAYEQYF
V gene: TRBV5-1; D gene: TRBD2; J gene: TRBJ2-5; clone size: few; CDR3 DNA: TGCGCCAGCAGCCCCGGGGTAGCGGGAGGGCCTGAAGAGACCCAGTACTTC; CDR3 protein: CASSPGVAGGPEETQYF
V gene: TRBV5-1; D gene: NA; J gene: TRBJ2-1; clone size: NA; CDR3 DNA: TGCGCCAGCAGCCTTACCCCGAGCAGGATCGACAATGAGCAGTTCTTC; CDR3 protein: CASSLTPSRIDNEQFF
V gene: TRBV5-1; D gene: NA; J gene: TRBJ1-2; clone size: NA; CDR3 DNA: TGCGCCAGCAGCTTAGTGCAGGGTGAACGCTACACCTTC; CDR3 protein: CASSLVQGERYTF
V gene: TRBV7-9; D gene: NA; J gene: TRBJ1-3; clone size: NA; CDR3 DNA: TGTGCCAGCAGCCAAGGGGGTAACTATCGGAACTCTGGAAACACCATATATTTT; CDR3 protein: CASSQGGNYRNSGNTIYF
V gene: TRBV19; D gene: NA; J gene: TRBJ1-6; clone size: NA; CDR3 DNA: TGTGCCAGTAAGAGAAGCTCCTATAATTCACCCCTCCACTTT; CDR3 protein: CASKRSSYNSPLHF
V gene: TRBV28; D gene: TRBD2; J gene: TRBJ2-7; clone size: NA; CDR3 DNA: TGTGCCAGCAGTTTGCCGGGACTACCCGCCTACGAGCAGTACTTC; CDR3 protein: CASSLPGLPAYEQYF
V gene: TRBV19; D gene: TRBD1; J gene: TRBJ2-3; clone size: NA; CDR3 DNA: TGTGCCAGTAGTCCCAGACAGGGGGGAGATACGCAGTATTTT; CDR3 protein: CASSPRQGGDTQYF
V gene: TRBV5-1; D gene: TRBD1; J gene: TRBJ1-1; clone size: once; CDR3 DNA: TGCGCCAGCAGCTTGTACAGGGGTGGGCTTATGAACACTGAAGCTTTCTTT; CDR3 protein: CASSLYRGGLMNTEAFF
V gene: TRBV28; D gene: TRBD2; J gene: TRBJ2-7; clone size: NA; CDR3 DNA: TGTGCCAGCAGTTTAACCCTAGCGGGAGCTTCCTACGAGCAGTACTTC; CDR3 protein: CASSLTLAGASYEQYF
V gene: TRBV6-5; D gene: NA; J gene: TRBJ1-2; clone size: NA; CDR3 DNA: TGTGCCAGCAGTTACTCCCCGGGGTCTAACGGCTACACCTTC; CDR3 protein: CASSYSPGSNGYTF
V gene: TRBV2; D gene: NA; J gene: TRBJ2-7; clone size: NA; CDR3 DNA: TGTGCCAGCATCGGATCTGAGGGGGTCCCCAAGCAGTACTTC; CDR3 protein: CASIGSEGVPKQYF
V gene: TRBV28; D gene: NA; J gene: TRBJ2-7; clone size: NA; CDR3 DNA: TGTGCCAGCAGTTCCCTAGCTCCCTACGAGCAGTACTTC; CDR3 protein: CASSSLAPYEQYF
V gene: TRBV30; D gene: TRBD1; J gene: TRBJ2-7; clone size: NA; CDR3 DNA: TGTGCCTGGAGTGAGGGACAGAGTACGTACGAGCAGTACTTC; CDR3 protein: CAWSEGQSTYEQYF
V gene: TRBV5-6; D gene: TRBD1; J gene: TRBJ2-7; clone size: few; CDR3 DNA: TGTGCCAGCAGCTTTAGACAGGGGACCTACGAGCAGTACTTC; CDR3 protein: CASSFRQGTYEQYF
V gene: TRBV5-1; D gene: NA; J gene: TRBJ2-2; clone size: NA; CDR3 DNA: TGCGCCAGCAGCTTGTACCTAGACACCGGGGAGCTGTTTTTT; CDR3 protein: CASSLYLDTGELFF
V gene: TRBV18; D gene: NA; J gene: TRBJ1-6; clone size: NA; CDR3 DNA: TGTGCCAGCTCACCGGGCAGAAATAATTCACCCCTCCACTTT; CDR3 protein: CASSPGRNNSPLHF
V gene: TRBV4-3; D gene: TRBD1; J gene: TRBJ1-2; clone size: NA; CDR3 DNA: TGCGCCAGCAGCCAAGATACGGGGACAGGCAATTATGGCTACACCTTC; CDR3 protein: CASSQDTGTGNYGYTF
V gene: TRBV10-1; D gene: TRBD2; J gene: TRBJ2-2; clone size: NA; CDR3 DNA: TGCGCCAGCAGTCGGACTAGCGCATTCGCGAACACCGGGGAGCTGTTTTTT; CDR3 protein: CASSRTSAFANTGELFF
V gene: TRBV10-3; D gene: TRBD2; J gene: TRBJ2-1; clone size: NA; CDR3 DNA: TGTGCCACGTCTAGCGGGAGTACCGAAAATGAGCAGTTCTTC; CDR3 protein: CATSSGSTENEQFF
V gene: TRBV27; D gene: NA; J gene: TRBJ2-2; clone size: NA; CDR3 DNA: TGTGCCAGCAGTTACGTGACAGCCGGGGAGCTGTTTTTT; CDR3 protein: CASSYVTAGELFF
V gene: TRBV6-5; D gene: NA; J gene: TRBJ1-2; clone size: NA; CDR3 DNA: TGTGCCAGCAGAACAGAGGGATATGGCTACACCTTC; CDR3 protein: CASRTEGYGYTF
V gene: TRBV6-1; D gene: TRBD1; J gene: TRBJ1-1; clone size: NA; CDR3 DNA: TGTGCCAGCAGTGCCCTGACAGGGAAAATGAACACTGAAGCTTTCTTT; CDR3 protein: CASSALTGKMNTEAFF
V gene: TRBV11-2; D gene: TRBD2; J gene: TRBJ2-1; clone size: NA; CDR3 DNA: TGTGCCAGCAGTCAAGCGGGAGTCGGGCAGTTCTTC; CDR3 protein: CASSQAGVGQFF
V gene: TRBV9; D gene: NA; J gene: TRBJ2-1; clone size: NA; CDR3 DNA: TGTGCCAGCAGCGTCACAGGGAGCTCCTACAATGAGCAGTTCTTC; CDR3 protein: CASSVTGSSYNEQFF
V gene: TRBV7-3; D gene: NA; J gene: TRBJ1-3; clone size: NA; CDR3 DNA: TGTGCCAGCAGCTTAACGGGGCCCGGCTCTGGAAACACCATATATTTT; CDR3 protein: CASSLTGPGSGNTIYF
V gene: TRBV18; D gene: TRBD1; J gene: TRBJ2-2; clone size: once; CDR3 DNA: TGTGCCAGCTCACCTTTCTTGACCGGGACAGGGATCGCCGGGGAGCTGTTTTTT; CDR3 protein: CASSPFLTGTGIAGELFF